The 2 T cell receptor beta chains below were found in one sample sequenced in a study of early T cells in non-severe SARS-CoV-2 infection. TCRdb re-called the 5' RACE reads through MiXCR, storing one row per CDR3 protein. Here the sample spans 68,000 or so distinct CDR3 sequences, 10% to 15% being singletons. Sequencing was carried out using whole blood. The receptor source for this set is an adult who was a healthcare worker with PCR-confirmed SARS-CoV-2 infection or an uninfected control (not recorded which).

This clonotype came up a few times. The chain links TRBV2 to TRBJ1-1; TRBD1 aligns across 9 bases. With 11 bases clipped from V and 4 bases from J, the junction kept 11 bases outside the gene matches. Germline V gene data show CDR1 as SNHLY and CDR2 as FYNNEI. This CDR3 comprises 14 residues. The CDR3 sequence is CASRGRTGVTEAFF. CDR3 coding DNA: TGTGCCTCTAGGGGGAGGACAGGGGTCACTGAAGCTTTCTTT.

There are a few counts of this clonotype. CDR3 coding DNA: TGTGCCAGCAGCCAAGAATCGGAGACCCAGTACTTC. Amino acid sequence: CASSQESETQYF. The chain carries TRBV14 and TRBJ2-5; D is unclear. V lost 0 bases and J lost 5, with 4 bases in between. CDR3 size: 12 residues. Germline V gene lookup returns CDR1 SGHDN and CDR2 FVKESK.